The 20 T cell receptor beta chains below all came from one sample that was sequenced in a study of blood T cell repertoires in COVID-19 (dated by TCRdb to the early 2020s). The library was made by the immunoSEQ multiplex PCR assay. TCRdb mirrors the immuneACCESS table, restricted to in-frame sequences. Some clones are absent from its copies; in checked studies, under half trace to an unresolved V gene, and the reason for the others is unknown. Present in this sample are around 180,000 clones, roughly four fifths of which were seen just once. The ten top clones hold approximately 12% of the sample. Sequenced sample: PBMCs or T cells enriched from blood (not recorded which). These receptors came from a man aged 45-60 years who had recovered from COVID-19.

This clone was detected a few times. The chain is built from TRBV19 and TRBJ2-2, with D maybe TRBD1 (5 bases). CDR3 length equals 13 residues. Germline V gene sequence: CDR1 LNHDA, CDR2 SQIVND (reference sequence). V lost 8 bases to trimming and J lost 0 bases, with 7 bases between them. The CDR3 DNA follows: TGTGCCAGTGGGGCCGCGAACACCGGGGAGCTGTTTTTT. It translates to CASGAANTGELFF.

The V and J genes are TRBV3-1 (or the pseudogene TRBV3-2) and TRBJ2-7; D is undetermined. This CDR3 is 13 amino acids long. The ends were cut back, 1 base at V and 1 base at J, with 5 bases in the middle. CDR1 is LGHDT and CDR2 is YNNKEL in the germline V gene (reference sequence). The CDR3 bases are TGTGCCAGCAGCCAAGTTACATCCTACGAGCAGTACTTC. Translated, it gives CASSQVTSYEQYF.

As for this clone: The sample holds other DNA sequences that translate to the same CDR3. The J gene is TRBJ2-7, the V gene TRBV10-2, with TRBD1 as a possible D gene (5 bases). Trimming pared 0 bases from V and 2 bases from J, leaving 14 bases between. The CDR3 totals 16 residues. Germline assignment: CDR1 WSHSY and CDR2 SAAADI. This CDR3 is CASSESGQVVPYEQYF. CDR3 DNA: TGCGCCAGCAGTGAGTCGGGGCAGGTCGTACCCTACGAGCAGTACTTC.

This clone was counted at least ten times. The chain has TRBV2 and TRBJ2-7, with D possibly being TRBD1 (5 bases). The CDR3 has 12 residues. V was clipped by 9 bases and J by 0 bases, with 9 bases between them. The germline gives CDR1 SNHLY, CDR2 FYNNEI. CDR3 residues: CASTGNSYEQYF. In DNA form, the CDR3 reads TGTGCCAGTACAGGAAACTCCTACGAGCAGTACTTC.

The V gene is TRBV11-2, the J gene TRBJ2-6; D is unresolved. Germline values: CDR1 SGHAT, CDR2 FQNNGV. CDR3 length: 18 residues. The V end lost 0 bases, the J end lost 0 bases, and 12 bases lay between the germline ends. Written as DNA, the CDR3 is TGTGCCAGCAGCTTAGATCTCCAGGCCTACTCTGGGGCCAACGTCCTGACTTTC. It yields the protein CASSLDLQAYSGANVLTF.

V is TRBV5-4 and J is TRBJ2-1, with 7 bases lining up with TRBD2. J was trimmed by 7 bases and V by 2 bases; bases with no gene match: 6. The CDR3 runs to 14 residues. Germline V lookup: CDR1 SGHNT, CDR2 YYREEE (reference sequence). CDR3 DNA sequence: TGTGCCAGCAGCTTTGAGCGGGGCCGTAATGAGCAGTTCTTC. Translating gives CASSFERGRNEQFF.

The V call is TRBV20-1, the J call TRBJ1-6; tentatively, D is TRBD1 (5 bases). This CDR3 is 16 amino acids long. Germline CDR1 DFQATT, CDR2 SNEGSKA (reference sequence). Trimming took off 6 bases at V and 9 bases at J, with 24 bases between the two ends. The CDR3 coding sequence is TGCAGTGCCAGTCTTATCCCGGGACTGAAAACTTCACCCCTCCACTTT. Its protein product is CSASLIPGLKTSPLHF.

This sequence joins TRBV7-3 and TRBJ2-1; 13 bases are shared with TRBD2. The CDR3 has 19 residues. CDR1 and CDR2 (germline): SGHTA, FQGTGA. J gave up 0 bases and V 0 bases, and 5 bases lay outside the gene matches. CDR3 sequence: CASSLTGTSGTSSYNEQFF. CDR3 nucleotides: TGTGCCAGCAGCTTAACCGGGACTAGCGGGACGAGCTCCTACAATGAGCAGTTCTTC.

The chain joins TRBV28 to TRBJ1-4; tentatively, D is TRBD1 (6 bases). The V end lost 6 bases, the J end lost 2 bases, and 13 bases lay between the germline ends. The V gene's germline CDR1 is MDHEN and CDR2 SYDVKM. This CDR3 spans 15 amino acids. CDR3 DNA sequence: TGTGCCAGCAGGCACCGACAGGCGACTAATGAAAAACTGTTTTTT. Its translation is CASRHRQATNEKLFF.

The chain is built from TRBV29-1 and TRBJ2-7; D may be TRBD2 (5 bases). CDR1 is SQVTM, CDR2 ANQGSEA, per germline. Trimming shortened V by 4 bases and J by 0 bases, and 7 bases separated the two germline ends. CDR3 size: 12 residues. CDR3 sequence reads: CSVGRDSYEQYF. The CDR3 DNA follows: TGCAGCGTTGGACGGGACTCCTACGAGCAGTACTTC.

The chain has TRBV5-4 and TRBJ1-4, with 8 positions matching TRBD1. In germline, CDR1 is SGHNT, CDR2 YYREEE (reference sequence). J lost 0 bases, V lost 3 bases, and 1 base had no gene match. The length of the CDR3 is 15 residues. As DNA, the CDR3 is TGTGCCAGCAGCTCAGGGGGCGCAACTAATGAAAAACTGTTTTTT. Translating it yields CASSSGGATNEKLFF. Based on the CDR3 plus reference TRBV5-4 and TRBJ1-4, the full variable domain is ETGVTQSPTHLIKTRGQQVTLRCSSQSGHNTVSWYQQALGQGPQFIFQYYREEENGRGNFPPRFSGLQFPNYSSELNVNALELDDSALYLCASSSGGATNEKLFFGSGTQLSVL.

V and J are TRBV9 and TRBJ2-3; 7 positions match TRBD2. The germline V gene encodes CDR1 SGDLS and CDR2 YYNGEE. This CDR3 has 15 residues. V shed 0 bases and J 6 bases; nucleotides not matched to a gene: 7. CDR3 sequence: CASSVDASGVDTQYF. The CDR3 region has the DNA TGTGCCAGCAGCGTAGATGCCAGCGGGGTCGATACGCAGTATTTT. Looking up the rest from reference TRBV9 and TRBJ2-3 gives the full variable domain: DSGVTQTPKHLITATGQRVTLRCSPRSGDLSVYWYQQSLDQGLQFLIQYYNGEERAKGNILERFSAQQFPDLHSELNLSSLELGDSALYFCASSVDASGVDTQYFGPGTRLTVL.

This clone was recorded once. The genes are TRBV9 and TRBJ2-2; D remains ambiguous. This CDR3 region has 12 residues. The V and J ends lost 4 bases and 7 bases respectively, with 8 bases between them. CDR1 and CDR2 from the germline V gene are SGDLS and YYNGEE. The CDR3: CASSLADGELFF. The CDR3, as DNA: TGTGCCAGCAGCTTAGCAGACGGGGAGCTGTTTTTT.

The chain has TRBV30 and TRBJ1-2; TRBD1 might be the D (5 bases). CDR3 length equals 15 residues. Germline V gene sequence: CDR1 GTSNPN, CDR2 SVGIG (reference sequence). The ends were cut back, 4 bases at V and 4 bases at J, with 19 bases in the middle. The CDR3 sequence is CAWKDTTSRLYGYTF. In DNA, the CDR3 is TGTGCCTGGAAGGACACCACCTCTCGTCTCTATGGCTACACCTTC.

V is TRBV27 and J is TRBJ1-1; 8 bases agree with TRBD1. The germline V gene has CDR1 MNHEY and CDR2 SMNVEV (reference sequence). V gave up 6 bases and J gave up 1 base; unmatched junction bases: 7. There are 15 residues in the CDR3. This chain's CDR3 is CASRRSGGQNTEAFF. The CDR3 DNA follows: TGTGCCAGCAGAAGGTCAGGGGGCCAGAACACTGAAGCTTTCTTT.

The V and J genes are TRBV4-1 and TRBJ1-1; D is uncertain. Germline assignment: CDR1 MGHRA and CDR2 YSYEKL. This CDR3 is 15 amino acids long. With 0 bases removed from V and 1 base from J, the gap between germline ends came to 9 bases. CDR3 DNA: TGCGCCAGCAGCCAAGATCCGGTTGGGAACACTGAAGCTTTCTTT. Protein product: CASSQDPVGNTEAFF.

The chain employs TRBV9 and TRBJ2-2, with TRBD2 matching over 10 bases. Trimming at V came to 0 bases and at J to 1 base, leaving 3 bases not matched to a gene. Germline CDR1 is SGDLS and CDR2 is YYNGEE. The CDR3 is 17 amino acids. CDR3 residues: CASSVGLAGGNTGELFF. The CDR3 nucleotides read TGTGCCAGCAGCGTAGGGTTAGCGGGGGGGAACACCGGGGAGCTGTTTTTT.

This chain uses TRBV3-1 (or the pseudogene TRBV3-2) with TRBJ2-7, with 11 bases aligning to TRBD1. V gave up 1 base and J gave up 4 bases; unmatched junction bases: 12. Germline CDR1 and CDR2: LGHDT and YNNKEL (reference sequence). There are 18 residues in the CDR3. The CDR3 reads CASSQVSRSWDRGYEQYF. CDR3 DNA: TGTGCCAGCAGCCAAGTTTCACGTTCCTGGGACAGGGGGTACGAGCAGTACTTC.

V and J are TRBV6-1 and TRBJ1-4, with 8 positions matching TRBD1. Germline V gene data show CDR1 as MNHNS and CDR2 as SASEGT. The CDR3 is 15 residues long. V lost 1 base, J lost 8 bases, and 6 bases stayed unmatched. The CDR3 reads CASSEETGVREKLFF. The CDR3 bases are TGTGCCAGCAGTGAAGAGACAGGGGTACGCGAAAAACTGTTTTTT.

The chain joins TRBV6-5 to TRBJ1-4; 7 positions agree with TRBD1. With V trimmed by 5 bases and J by 4 bases, 7 bases remained unmatched. The CDR3 totals 15 residues. Germline CDR1 and CDR2: MNHEY and SVGAGI. CDR3 DNA sequence: TGTGCCAGCAGTCAACAGGGGACCCTTAATGAAAAACTGTTTTTT. Protein product: CASSQQGTLNEKLFF.